A single sample gave rise to the 25 T cell receptor beta chains below, sequenced in a study of blood T cell repertoires in COVID-19. Assay used: immunoSEQ multiplex PCR; TCRdb lists only in-frame clones, some missing. The sample includes about 64,000 clones, about nine tenths of them seen just once. Sequencing was done on a sample of peripheral blood. The receptors were gathered from a man between 45 and 60 years old with active COVID-19.

The chain couples TRBV19 to TRBJ2-3; 7 bases line up with TRBD2. Germline CDR1 is LNHDA and CDR2 is SQIVND (reference sequence). J lost 0 bases, V lost 4 bases, and 4 bases had no gene match. This CDR3 contains 15 residues. CDR3 in DNA: TGTGCCAGTAGTAGCGGACTAGTGAGCACAGATACGCAGTATTTT. Translating gives CASSSGLVSTDTQYF.

The chain uses TRBV7-6 and TRBJ2-3, with 14 bases aligning to TRBD2. V shed 5 bases, J shed 6 bases, and the junction held 19 bases outside the gene matches. The CDR3 is made up of 20 amino acids. Germline loops: CDR1 SGHVS, CDR2 FNYEAQ. DNA of the CDR3: TGTGCCAGCAGCATGGGACTAGCGGGGGTCGGAGCGGTAGTCTCGGATACGCAGTATTTT. It translates to CASSMGLAGVGAVVSDTQYF.

The chain is built from TRBV5-4 and TRBJ2-7, with TRBD1 matching over 9 bases. V dropped 4 bases and J dropped 5; count of bases not matched to a gene: 7. Per the germline V gene, CDR1 is SGHNT and CDR2 is YYREEE (reference sequence). The CDR3 is 14 residues long. The CDR3 nucleotides read TGTGCCAGCAGCGGGAACAGGGGGCGAGACGAGCAGTACTTC. As protein: CASSGNRGRDEQYF.

The DNA of the CDR3 is TGTGCCAGCAGCTTCGGGGGAGGCGGGAATGAGCAGTTCTTC. Translation gives CASSFGGGGNEQFF. The V and J genes are TRBV7-3 and TRBJ2-1, with D maybe TRBD2 (6 bases). In germline, CDR1 is SGHTA, CDR2 FQGTGA. The ends were cut back, 3 bases at V and 7 bases at J, with 13 bases in the middle. The CDR3 is 14 amino acids. Together with reference TRBV7-3 and TRBJ2-1, the CDR3 gives the full variable domain: GAGVSQTPSNKVTEKGKYVELRCDPISGHTALYWYRQSLGQGPEFLIYFQGTGAADDSGLPNDRFFAVRPEGSVSTLKIQRTERGDSAVYLCASSFGGGGNEQFFGPGTRLTVL.

This sequence joins TRBV11-1 and TRBJ2-3; D is unclear. Trimming removed 5 bases at V and 4 bases at J, with 13 bases between. Germline assignment: CDR1 SGHAT and CDR2 FQDESV (reference sequence). The CDR3 totals 14 residues. CDR3 residues: CASSPRLGPDTQYF. The CDR3 nucleotides read TGTGCCAGCAGCCCGCGCCTTGGGCCAGATACGCAGTATTTT. Variable domain in full (rest from reference TRBV11-1 and TRBJ2-3): EAEVAQSPRYKITEKSQAVAFWCDPISGHATLYWYRQILGQGPELLVQFQDESVVDDSQLPKDRFSAERLKGVDSTLKIQPAELGDSAMYLCASSPRLGPDTQYFGPGTRLTVL.

The V gene is TRBV4-1, the J gene TRBJ1-2; D ambiguous. With 1 base removed from V and 5 bases from J, the gap between germline ends came to 8 bases. CDR1 is MGHRA, CDR2 YSYEKL, per germline. The CDR3 loop spans 13 amino acids. CDR3 in amino acids: CASSQVAGYGYTF. CDR3 in DNA: TGCGCCAGCAGCCAAGTAGCTGGGTATGGCTACACCTTC.

There are a few counts of this clone. The rearrangement joins TRBV6-5 to TRBJ1-4, with TRBD1 identical over 11 bases. CDR3 length equals 15 residues. The V gene's germline CDR1 is MNHEY and CDR2 SVGAGI. V trimming: 6 bases; J trimming: 7 bases; junction bases outside the gene matches: 7. CDR3 amino acids: CASRGQGVGSEKLFF. In nucleotides, the CDR3 is TGTGCCAGCAGGGGACAGGGGGTAGGCAGTGAAAAACTGTTTTTT.

The chain recombines TRBV14 with TRBJ1-2; D uncertain. Germline loops: CDR1 SGHDN, CDR2 FVKESK. V lost 0 bases and J lost 0, with 8 bases in between. The CDR3 is 15 residues long. CDR3 DNA sequence: TGTGCCAGCAGCCAAGACGTAGAAGCTAACTATGGCTACACCTTC. This codes for CASSQDVEANYGYTF. Together with reference TRBV14 and TRBJ1-2, the CDR3 gives the full variable domain: EAGVTQFPSHSVIEKGQTVTLRCDPISGHDNLYWYRRVMGKEIKFLLHFVKESKQDESGMPNNRFLAERTGGTYSTLKVQPAELEDSGVYFCASSQDVEANYGYTFGSGTRLTVV.

This chain uses TRBV9 with TRBJ1-1, with D possibly matching TRBD1 (5 bases). V lost 0 bases to trimming and J lost 6 bases, with 9 bases between them. Germline CDR1 and CDR2: SGDLS and YYNGEE. The CDR3 covers 13 residues. CDR3 region: CASSVEGLSEAFF. In nucleotides, the CDR3 is TGTGCCAGCAGCGTAGAGGGGTTATCTGAAGCTTTCTTT.

This clone came up once. This sequence joins TRBV11-2 and TRBJ2-1; 7 nucleotides align to TRBD2. Germline-derived CDR1 and CDR2 are SGHAT and FQNNGV. There are 16 residues in the CDR3. After removal of 4 bases from V and 3 bases from J, the junction contained 9 bases not matched to a gene. CDR3 loop: CASSSGRGGGYNEQFF. The CDR3 DNA reads TGTGCCAGCAGCTCAGGTCGGGGCGGGGGCTACAATGAGCAGTTCTTC.

The V gene is TRBV28, the J gene TRBJ2-3, with 8 bases lining up with TRBD1. Trimming took 4 bases from V and 7 from J; bases not matched to a gene: 10. CDR3 size: 15 residues. Per germline, CDR1 MDHEN and CDR2 SYDVKM. The CDR3 loop reads CASSSLDRVENTQYF. The CDR3 DNA reads as TGTGCCAGCAGTTCCCTGGACAGGGTAGAGAATACGCAGTATTTT.

The chain combines TRBV5-4 with TRBJ1-2; 7 bases are shared with TRBD1. Germline lookup yields CDR1 SGHNT and CDR2 YYREEE (reference sequence). After removal of 0 bases from V and 4 bases from J, the junction contained 12 bases not matched to a gene. There are 17 residues in the CDR3. This CDR3 reads CASSLDPQGGDLYGYTF. The CDR3 nucleotides read TGTGCCAGCAGCTTGGATCCCCAGGGGGGAGACCTCTATGGCTACACCTTC.

The gene calls are TRBV3-1 (or the pseudogene TRBV3-2) and TRBJ2-7, with D uncertain. Per germline, CDR1 LGHDT and CDR2 YNNKEL (reference sequence). The CDR3 contains 13 residues. V lost 2 bases and J lost 5, with 10 bases in between. CDR3 DNA: TGTGCCAGCAGCCAAACGGGTTCCCACGAGCAGTACTTC. This gives the protein CASSQTGSHEQYF.

This chain joins TRBV6-5 and TRBJ1-1; 8 bases line up with TRBD1. The J segment lost 3 bases and the V segment lost 8 bases, leaving 5 bases of the junction unmatched. The CDR3 is made up of 13 amino acids. CDR1 and CDR2 (germline): MNHEY, SVGAGI. CDR3 DNA: TGTGCCAGCGCAGGGGGCGTGGACACTGAAGCTTTCTTT. Residues: CASAGGVDTEAFF.

The V and J genes are TRBV9 and TRBJ2-2; D unclear. The CDR3 sequence is 14 residues long. CDR1 and CDR2 from the germline V gene are SGDLS and YYNGEE. Trimming cost V 4 bases and J 4 bases, with 11 bases left between them. CDR3 nucleotide sequence: TGTGCCAGCAGCCCTAGACTCCTCACCGGGGAGCTGTTTTTT. It codes for CASSPRLLTGELFF.

The chain joins TRBV6-5 to TRBJ2-1; 7 nucleotides align to TRBD1. The CDR3 has 16 residues. The ends lost 2 bases at V and 0 bases at J; junction bases unmatched: 4. The germline V gene has CDR1 MNHEY and CDR2 SVGAGI. CDR3 DNA: TGTGCCAGCAGTTACCATACAGGGGACTCCTACAATGAGCAGTTCTTC. Amino acid sequence: CASSYHTGDSYNEQFF.

The chain links TRBV19 to TRBJ1-4, with no clear D. V lost 6 bases, J lost 3 bases, and 14 bases lay in between. The CDR3 is 15 amino acids. Germline lookup yields CDR1 LNHDA and CDR2 SQIVND (reference sequence). The CDR3 nucleotides are TGTGCCAGTAGGGACTTAAAGGGCGCTAATGAAAAACTGTTTTTT. As protein: CASRDLKGANEKLFF.

The chain combines TRBV30 with TRBJ1-6; unclear D gene. Trimming cost V 5 bases and J 0 bases, with 14 bases left between them. CDR3 length: 16 amino acids. The germline V gene encodes CDR1 GTSNPN and CDR2 SVGIG (reference sequence). The CDR3 reads CAWLDGRSSYNSPLHF. CDR3 coding DNA: TGTGCCTGGCTAGACGGCCGAAGCTCCTATAATTCACCCCTCCACTTT.

The rearrangement uses TRBV7-9 and TRBJ1-1; D is perhaps TRBD1 (5 bases). CDR1 and CDR2 (germline): SEHNR, FQNEAQ (reference sequence). Trimming left V 0 bases short and J 11 bases short, with 19 bases between. The CDR3 has 15 residues. The CDR3 loop reads CASSLAGGGAGRAFF. The DNA of the CDR3 is TGTGCCAGCAGCTTAGCCGGGGGAGGCGCCGGTAGGGCTTTCTTT.

V is TRBV2 and J is TRBJ2-4; weak D call: TRBD1 (6 bases). Deletions cut 6 bases from V and 0 bases from J, with 9 bases between. This CDR3 is 14 amino acids long. Germline CDR1 reads SNHLY; CDR2 reads FYNNEI. CDR3 region: CASRDSLAKNIQYF. The CDR3 DNA follows: TGTGCCAGCAGGGACAGTCTAGCCAAAAACATTCAGTACTTC.

This chain uses TRBV28 with TRBJ2-7; D might be TRBD1 (6 bases). The length of the CDR3 is 14 residues. Trimming shortened V by 0 bases and J by 0 bases, and 6 bases separated the two germline ends. CDR1 is MDHEN, CDR2 SYDVKM, per germline. Here the CDR3 DNA reads TGTGCCAGCAGTTTATGGGACAGCTCCTACGAGCAGTACTTC. Translating it yields CASSLWDSSYEQYF.

The chain joins TRBV28 to TRBJ1-1; no clear D. With 5 bases removed from V and 1 base from J, the gap between germline ends came to 11 bases. Germline V CDR1 and CDR2: MDHEN, SYDVKM. There are 14 residues in the CDR3. CDR3 sequence: CASSPEIWNTEAFF. The CDR3 nucleotides read TGTGCCAGCAGTCCCGAGATCTGGAACACTGAAGCTTTCTTT.

This chain links TRBV5-1 with TRBJ2-7, with D possibly being TRBD1 (5 bases). The CDR3 is made up of 15 amino acids. Trimming pared 1 base from V and 0 bases from J, leaving 11 bases between. CDR1 SGHRS and CDR2 YFSETQ come from the germline V gene. This chain's CDR3 is CASSLYTGDSYEQYF. The CDR3, as DNA: TGCGCCAGCAGCTTGTATACAGGTGACTCCTACGAGCAGTACTTC.

The chain is built from TRBV12-3 or TRBV12-4 and TRBJ2-1, with D unclear. This CDR3 spans 12 amino acids. Trimming took 3 bases from V and 7 from J, leaving 7 bases between them. The CDR3: CASSLFGNEQFF. The CDR3 nucleotides read TGTGCCAGCAGTTTGTTCGGGAATGAGCAGTTCTTC.

CDR3 residues: CASSKGGTGTQYF. The CDR3 DNA reads TGTGCCAGCAGTAAGGGGGGGACAGGGACGCAGTATTTT. The chain is built from TRBV25-1 and TRBJ2-3; 9 nucleotides agree with TRBD1. CDR1 is MGHDK, CDR2 SYGVNS, per germline. Trimming took 5 bases from V and 9 from J; bases not matched to a gene: 6. This CDR3 has 13 residues.